This section outlines one T cell receptor (beta chain) sequence together with its context. This sample is drawn from a study of T-cell memory formation after mild COVID-19. The trim removed 2 bases at V and 5 bases at J, leaving 6 bases unmatched. The CDR3 has 15 residues. CDR1 MNHEY and CDR2 SVGAGI come from the germline V gene. TCRdb analysed the 5' RACE reads with MiXCR anew, one entry per CDR3 protein. The sample holds roughly 350,000 distinct CDR3 sequences, approximately 13% seen once. The V call is TRBV6-5, the J call TRBJ1-1; 9 bases fit TRBD1. Input material: PBMCs or a T cell subset sorted from them (not recorded which). The origin of this receptor is a man in his late teens or twenties who had mild COVID-19 (a few samples of this study predate the infection). Cell type and time point are not known. The CDR3 protein is CASSYPGQGWTEAFF. The CDR3 bases are TGTGCCAGCAGTTACCCGGGACAGGGTTGGACTGAAGCTTTCTTT.